The TCR beta chain described here comes from a study of T cells in Graves' hyperthyroidism and ophthalmopathy. Amplification of TCR beta CDR3 regions was performed using RNA transcripts as template. In the first-round RT-PCR of the TCR CDR3, the HTBI primer set was used. Using its own MiXCR run on the multiplex PCR reads, TCRdb lists one record per CDR3 protein. This table holds under 650,000 distinct CDR3 sequences, about 17% found once. The table lists this clonotype with many counts. Its target is unknown. Every diagnosis used clinical symptoms, serum thyroxine and TRAb, thyroid ultrasound and orbital computed tomography. Points from the study as a whole: Stable hyperthyroidism was told apart from ophthalmopathy by a model built on 13 V-J features.

This sequence was found in a woman aged 25 to 39 with Graves' hyperthyroidism. Sequencing was carried out using blood.

CDR3: CAWSRMINEQYF. The CDR3 DNA follows: TGTGCCTGGAGTCGCATGATCAACGAGCAGTACTTC. The chain joins TRBV30 to TRBJ2-7; D remains ambiguous. Germline loops: CDR1 GTSNPN, CDR2 SVGIG (reference sequence). V dropped 2 bases and J dropped 5 bases, with 10 bases sitting between them. The CDR3 runs to 12 residues.